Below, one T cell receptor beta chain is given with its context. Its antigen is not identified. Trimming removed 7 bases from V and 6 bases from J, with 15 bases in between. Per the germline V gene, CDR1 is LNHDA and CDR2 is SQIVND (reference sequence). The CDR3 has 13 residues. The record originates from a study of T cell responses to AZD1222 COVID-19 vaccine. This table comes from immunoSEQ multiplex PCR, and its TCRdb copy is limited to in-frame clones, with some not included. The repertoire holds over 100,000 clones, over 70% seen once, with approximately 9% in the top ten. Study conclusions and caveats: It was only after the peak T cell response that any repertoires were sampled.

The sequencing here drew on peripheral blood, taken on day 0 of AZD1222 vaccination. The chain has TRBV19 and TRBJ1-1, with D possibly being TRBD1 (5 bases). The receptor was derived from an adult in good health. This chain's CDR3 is CASKKGLRAEAFF. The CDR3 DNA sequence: TGTGCCAGTAAAAAGGGACTTCGGGCTGAAGCTTTCTTT.